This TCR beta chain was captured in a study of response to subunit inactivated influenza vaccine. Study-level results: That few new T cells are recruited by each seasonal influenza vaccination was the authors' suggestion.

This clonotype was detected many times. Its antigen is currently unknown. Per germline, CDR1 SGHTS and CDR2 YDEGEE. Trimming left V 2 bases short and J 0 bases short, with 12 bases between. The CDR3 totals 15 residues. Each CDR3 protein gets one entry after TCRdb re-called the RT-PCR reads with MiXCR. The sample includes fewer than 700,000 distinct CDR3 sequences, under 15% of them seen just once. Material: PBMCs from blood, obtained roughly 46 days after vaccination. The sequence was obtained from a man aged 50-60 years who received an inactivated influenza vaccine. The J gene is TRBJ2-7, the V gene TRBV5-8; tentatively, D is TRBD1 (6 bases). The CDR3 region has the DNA TGTGCCAGCAGCTTATCAGGGGTGAGCTCCTACGAGCAGTACTTC. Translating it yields CASSLSGVSSYEQYF.